The rows below give T cell receptor beta chains drawn from one sample of a study of blood T cells in healthy people across ages. TCRdb independently ran MiXCR on the 5' RACE reads; one entry per CDR3 protein. The data hold around 1,600,000 distinct CDR3 sequences, with 35% to 45% observed a single time. Sequencing input: blood. The receptor source for this set is a woman aged 18-30 years in good health. Both conserved end residues are part of each CDR3. The order of the fields is D gene, V gene, J gene, clone size, CDR3 protein, CDR3 DNA. The D gene is left open where the match is weak. Only some rows state a clone size, as once, few, many or a class for expanded clones.

d_gene: -
v_gene: TRBV4-1
j_gene: TRBJ1-6
abundance: -
CDR3aa: CASSQAGGNSPLHF
CDR3nt: TGCGCCAGCAGCCAAGCTGGGGGTAATTCACCCCTCCACTTT

d_gene: -
v_gene: TRBV5-1
j_gene: TRBJ1-1
abundance: -
CDR3aa: CASSTTDLNTEAFF
CDR3nt: TGCGCCAGCAGCACGACAGATTTGAACACTGAAGCTTTCTTT

d_gene: -
v_gene: TRBV29-1
j_gene: TRBJ1-1
abundance: few
CDR3aa: CSVGREGTEAFF
CDR3nt: TGCAGCGTTGGTCGGGAGGGCACTGAAGCTTTCTTT

d_gene: -
v_gene: TRBV7-2
j_gene: TRBJ1-1
abundance: many
CDR3aa: CASSLNGAGTEAFF
CDR3nt: TGTGCCAGCAGCTTAAATGGCGCGGGGACTGAAGCTTTCTTT

d_gene: -
v_gene: TRBV7-9
j_gene: TRBJ1-3
abundance: -
CDR3aa: CASSSSGASRNTIYF
CDR3nt: TGTGCCAGCAGCTCCTCGGGGGCGTCGAGAAACACCATATATTTT

d_gene: -
v_gene: TRBV11-2
j_gene: TRBJ2-7
abundance: -
CDR3aa: CASSSRVADSYEQYF
CDR3nt: TGTGCCAGCAGTTCCAGGGTGGCCGACTCCTACGAGCAGTACTTC

d_gene: -
v_gene: TRBV7-9
j_gene: TRBJ1-1
abundance: -
CDR3aa: CASSLAGNMNTEAFF
CDR3nt: TGTGCCAGCAGCTTAGCTGGGAACATGAACACTGAAGCTTTCTTT

d_gene: -
v_gene: TRBV21-1
j_gene: TRBJ1-1
abundance: -
CDR3aa: CASSKWGLGGILVWPGLMNTEAFF
CDR3nt: TGTGCCAGCAGCAAATGGGGCCTGGGGGGGATCCTGGTCTGGCCGGGCCTAATGAACACTGAAGCTTTCTTT

d_gene: -
v_gene: TRBV20-1
j_gene: TRBJ1-4
abundance: -
CDR3aa: CSARRGFSNEKLFF
CDR3nt: TGCAGTGCTAGGAGGGGGTTTAGTAATGAAAAACTGTTTTTT

d_gene: -
v_gene: TRBV2
j_gene: TRBJ1-1
abundance: -
CDR3aa: CASSTMGGHTEAFF
CDR3nt: TGTGCCAGCAGCACCATGGGGGGGCACACTGAAGCTTTCTTT

d_gene: TRBD1
v_gene: TRBV11-2
j_gene: TRBJ1-2
abundance: -
CDR3aa: CASSLGTGGDRHTF
CDR3nt: TGTGCCAGCAGCTTAGGAACAGGGGGCGATCGACACACCTTC

d_gene: TRBD2
v_gene: TRBV9
j_gene: TRBJ2-1
abundance: -
CDR3aa: CASSGTSDYNEQFF
CDR3nt: TGTGCCAGCAGCGGTACTAGCGACTACAATGAGCAGTTCTTC

d_gene: -
v_gene: TRBV12-3/TRBV12-4
j_gene: TRBJ1-2
abundance: -
CDR3aa: CASSVDFYGYTF
CDR3nt: TGTGCCAGCAGTGTTGATTTCTATGGCTACACCTTC

d_gene: -
v_gene: TRBV7-2
j_gene: TRBJ2-3
abundance: few
CDR3aa: CASSSTFGGLATDTQYF
CDR3nt: TGTGCCAGCAGCTCGACGTTCGGGGGGCTTGCCACAGATACGCAGTATTTT

d_gene: TRBD2
v_gene: TRBV7-2
j_gene: TRBJ2-1
abundance: -
CDR3aa: CASSVSGSSYEQFF
CDR3nt: TGTGCCAGCAGCGTCAGCGGGAGCTCCTACGAGCAGTTCTTC

d_gene: TRBD2
v_gene: TRBV9
j_gene: TRBJ2-3
abundance: few
CDR3aa: CASSASGGPSNTQYF
CDR3nt: TGTGCCAGCAGCGCTAGCGGGGGGCCCTCTAATACGCAGTATTTT

d_gene: -
v_gene: TRBV6-2/TRBV6-3
j_gene: TRBJ1-2
abundance: -
CDR3aa: CASSYSRGDDYGYTF
CDR3nt: TGTGCCAGCAGTTACTCACGGGGCGATGACTATGGCTACACCTTC

d_gene: -
v_gene: TRBV10-3
j_gene: TRBJ2-6
abundance: -
CDR3aa: CAISLLRRAPGANVLTF
CDR3nt: TGTGCCATCAGTCTTCTTAGGCGTGCCCCTGGGGCCAACGTCCTGACTTTC

d_gene: -
v_gene: TRBV7-9
j_gene: TRBJ1-5
abundance: -
CDR3aa: CASSHRPGDPNSNQPQHF
CDR3nt: TGTGCCAGCAGCCATCGACCCGGCGACCCCAATAGCAATCAGCCCCAGCATTTT

d_gene: -
v_gene: TRBV20-1
j_gene: TRBJ2-3
abundance: -
CDR3aa: CSARTDRGTDTQYF
CDR3nt: TGCAGTGCCCGGACAGATCGGGGCACAGATACGCAGTATTTT

d_gene: -
v_gene: TRBV5-1
j_gene: TRBJ2-1
abundance: -
CDR3aa: CASSLDREGNEQFF
CDR3nt: TGCGCCAGCAGCTTGGACAGGGAAGGGAATGAGCAGTTCTTC

d_gene: TRBD2
v_gene: TRBV5-1
j_gene: TRBJ2-3
abundance: -
CDR3aa: CASSLGDGLALVDTQYF
CDR3nt: TGCGCCAGCAGCTTAGGAGATGGACTAGCCTTGGTAGATACGCAGTATTTT

d_gene: TRBD2
v_gene: TRBV7-9
j_gene: TRBJ2-1
abundance: -
CDR3aa: CASSFPLFGTSDDEQFF
CDR3nt: TGTGCCAGCAGCTTTCCCCTATTCGGGACTAGCGACGATGAGCAGTTCTTC

d_gene: -
v_gene: TRBV29-1
j_gene: TRBJ2-3
abundance: -
CDR3aa: CSASPQHSTDTQYF
CDR3nt: TGCAGCGCCTCTCCTCAGCATTCCACAGATACGCAGTATTTT

d_gene: -
v_gene: TRBV14
j_gene: TRBJ1-6
abundance: once
CDR3aa: CASSRKQGALHF
CDR3nt: TGTGCCAGCAGCCGCAAACAGGGAGCCCTCCACTTT

d_gene: TRBD2
v_gene: TRBV27
j_gene: TRBJ2-1
abundance: -
CDR3aa: CASSFSGLAGGRVYNEQFF
CDR3nt: TGTGCCAGCAGTTTCTCGGGACTAGCGGGAGGCAGGGTCTACAATGAGCAGTTCTTC

d_gene: -
v_gene: TRBV20-1
j_gene: TRBJ2-3
abundance: -
CDR3aa: CSARSSLTDTQYF
CDR3nt: TGCAGTGCTAGATCTAGCCTCACAGATACGCAGTATTTT

d_gene: -
v_gene: TRBV6-1
j_gene: TRBJ1-5
abundance: -
CDR3aa: CASSSRPIGTRNQPQHF
CDR3nt: TGTGCCAGCAGCTCGAGGCCAATAGGGACGAGGAATCAGCCCCAGCATTTT

d_gene: TRBD2
v_gene: TRBV27
j_gene: TRBJ2-3
abundance: many
CDR3aa: CASSFLAGGRTDTQYF
CDR3nt: TGTGCCAGCAGTTTTTTAGCGGGGGGGCGGACAGATACGCAGTATTTT

d_gene: TRBD1
v_gene: TRBV5-1
j_gene: TRBJ1-2
abundance: -
CDR3aa: CASKTQGADYGYTF
CDR3nt: TGCGCCAGCAAGACCCAGGGGGCCGACTATGGCTACACCTTC

d_gene: -
v_gene: TRBV6-1
j_gene: TRBJ2-2
abundance: many
CDR3aa: CASSDGGRYLTGELFF
CDR3nt: TGTGCCAGCAGTGACGGGGGCCGGTATCTGACCGGGGAGCTGTTTTTT

d_gene: TRBD2
v_gene: TRBV20-1
j_gene: TRBJ2-3
abundance: few
CDR3aa: CSASGLAGATDTQYF
CDR3nt: TGCAGTGCTAGCGGTCTAGCGGGGGCCACAGATACGCAGTATTTT

d_gene: -
v_gene: TRBV6-5
j_gene: TRBJ1-2
abundance: -
CDR3aa: CASSNGGPYTF
CDR3nt: TGTGCCAGCAGTAACGGCGGCCCCTACACCTTC

d_gene: -
v_gene: TRBV7-2
j_gene: TRBJ2-7
abundance: -
CDR3aa: CASSLRGGHEQYF
CDR3nt: TGTGCCAGCAGCTTAAGGGGGGGCCACGAGCAGTACTTC

d_gene: TRBD1
v_gene: TRBV29-1
j_gene: TRBJ2-7
abundance: -
CDR3aa: CSVVRQGDLYEQYF
CDR3nt: TGCAGCGTTGTTCGGCAGGGGGATCTCTACGAGCAGTACTTC

d_gene: -
v_gene: TRBV7-2
j_gene: TRBJ2-5
abundance: -
CDR3aa: CASSYPLVSSQETQYF
CDR3nt: TGTGCCAGCAGCTACCCCCTCGTTTCTAGTCAGGAGACCCAGTACTTC

d_gene: -
v_gene: TRBV20-1
j_gene: TRBJ1-6
abundance: -
CDR3aa: CSAKFARDIFSPLHF
CDR3nt: TGCAGTGCCAAGTTCGCCCGGGACATTTTTTCACCCCTCCACTTT

d_gene: -
v_gene: TRBV11-2
j_gene: TRBJ2-6
abundance: -
CDR3aa: CASRNFSIWKITGANVLTF
CDR3nt: TGTGCCAGCAGGAACTTTTCGATTTGGAAAATTACTGGGGCCAACGTCCTGACTTTC

d_gene: -
v_gene: TRBV12-3/TRBV12-4
j_gene: TRBJ1-5
abundance: few
CDR3aa: CASSTLLHF
CDR3nt: TGTGCCAGCAGCACCCTATTGCATTTT

d_gene: TRBD1
v_gene: TRBV3-1
j_gene: TRBJ2-7
abundance: -
CDR3aa: CASSPHWTGLEQYF
CDR3nt: TGTGCCAGCAGCCCCCATTGGACAGGGCTTGAGCAGTACTTC